The T cell receptor beta chain under discussion was sequenced for a study of beta chain features in type 1 diabetes. General study points: Any PCR bias toward short templates would affect both groups alike. Across all four CD4+ subsets, people with type 1 diabetes showed modestly shorter TCRB CDR3s.

The whole isolated RNA underwent reverse transcription, so sequencing captured expressed TCRB transcripts. Assay: immunoSEQ multiplex PCR; the TCRdb copy retains only in-frame clones and omits some. This repertoire shows 200,000 to 250,000 clones, over 11% found once; its top ten account for 0.019%. The sample holds a few counts of this clone. Antigen specificity is unknown. Via CD45RO/CCR7/CD25/CD127/CD95/CD27, cells of the CD4+ naive, central memory, regulatory and stem cell-like memory subsets were sorted. Per the germline V gene, CDR1 is KGHSH and CDR2 is LQKENI. Trimming left V 3 bases short and J 7 bases short, with 10 bases between. The CDR3 runs to 14 residues.

The chain has TRBV18 and TRBJ1-6; D unclear. The source material was naive CD4+ T cells from blood. This clonotype was obtained from a young man with type 1 diabetes. The CDR3 is CASSPVVGNSPLHF. The CDR3, as DNA: TGTGCCAGCTCACCGGTGGTCGGGAATTCACCCCTCCACTTT.